One sample yielded the 23 T cell receptor beta chains listed below, sequenced in a study of OX40 agonist ivuxolimab in advanced cancers. Library preparation employed the immunoSEQ multiplex PCR assay. The clones in this table, taken by TCRdb from immuneACCESS, are in-frame only. Not every clone is retained; where verified, under half of the shortfall comes from an unresolved V gene, and the cause of the rest is unknown. This sample comprises tens of thousands of clones, 90% to 95% of them detected only once. Clones ranked in the top ten supply around 19% of the sample. The sample in question was CD4+ or CD8+ T cells sorted from blood, obtained in a trial of the OX40 agonist ivuxolimab. The receptors shown here come from an adult with an advanced solid tumor such as melanoma, head and neck, liver or kidney cancer.

V and J are TRBV9 and TRBJ2-5; 8 nucleotides align to TRBD2. Germline-derived CDR1 and CDR2 are SGDLS and YYNGEE. The CDR3 totals 17 residues. Trimming at V came to 4 bases and at J to 0 bases, leaving 11 bases not matched to a gene. The CDR3 loop reads CASSPRGGYRYQETQYF. The CDR3 DNA sequence: TGTGCCAGCAGCCCCCGGGGGGGCTACCGGTACCAAGAGACCCAGTACTTC.

The rearrangement links TRBV27 to TRBJ1-5; tentatively, D is TRBD1 (5 bases). The CDR3 has 14 residues. Trimming removed 6 bases at V and 3 bases at J, with 12 bases between. Germline V CDR1 and CDR2: MNHEY, SMNVEV (reference sequence). This CDR3 reads CASSPGATNQPQHF. The CDR3 DNA sequence: TGTGCCAGCAGCCCTGGGGCGACCAATCAGCCCCAGCATTTT.

In DNA form, the CDR3 reads TGTGCCAGCAGTCTATGGCCCGGGGAGCTGTTTTTT. Amino acid sequence: CASSLWPGELFF. The chain uses TRBV25-1 and TRBJ2-2; D remains unclear. CDR1 and CDR2 from the germline V gene are MGHDK and SYGVNS. The CDR3 sequence is 12 residues long. V dropped 5 bases and J dropped 6 bases, with 7 bases sitting between them.

The V and J genes are TRBV5-6 and TRBJ2-3; D remains unclear. The V and J ends lost 4 bases and 2 bases respectively, with 11 bases between them. Germline V gene data show CDR1 as SGHDT and CDR2 as YYEEEE. The CDR3 is 14 residues long. The CDR3: CASSQAVTTDTQYF. CDR3 DNA sequence: TGTGCCAGCAGCCAGGCCGTAACCACAGATACGCAGTATTTT.

J is TRBJ2-2 and V is TRBV19; 10 bases match TRBD2. From germline, CDR1 is LNHDA and CDR2 SQIVND (reference sequence). Germline trimming cut 5 bases from V and 6 bases from J; bases unmatched to any gene: 9. CDR3 size: 16 residues. The CDR3 spells CASSPWTSGGSGELFF. As DNA, the CDR3 is TGTGCCAGTAGTCCATGGACTAGCGGAGGATCCGGGGAGCTGTTTTTT.

This sequence joins TRBV27 and TRBJ2-3; 12 bases are shared with TRBD2. Trimming took 6 bases from V and 2 from J; bases not matched to a gene: 3. The CDR3 runs 15 residues. The germline V gene has CDR1 MNHEY and CDR2 SMNVEV (reference sequence). The CDR3 DNA reads as TGTGCCAGCAGACTAGCGGGAGGATACACAGATACGCAGTATTTT. Protein: CASRLAGGYTDTQYF.

The rearrangement uses TRBV6-6 and TRBJ2-5; D possibly uses TRBD1 or TRBD2 (5 bases each). This CDR3 region has 12 residues. V shed 8 bases and J shed 5 bases, with 12 bases lying between them. The germline V gene has CDR1 MNHNY and CDR2 SVGAGI (reference sequence). The CDR3 bases are TGTGCCAGCGGGGACCGGGCGGAGACCCAGTACTTC. It yields the protein CASGDRAETQYF.

This chain uses TRBV4-1 with TRBJ1-2, with TRBD1 as a possible D gene (5 bases). V dropped 6 bases and J dropped 4 bases, with 12 bases sitting between them. The CDR3 consists of 13 residues. Germline V CDR1 and CDR2: MGHRA, YSYEKL. The CDR3 region is CASSPQDSYGYTF. DNA for the CDR3: TGCGCCAGCAGTCCCCAAGACAGCTATGGCTACACCTTC.

DNA of the CDR3: TGTGCCAGCAGTGCCCCGATCGTGCGGGGGCGCTCCTACAATGAGCAGTTCTTC. Translating gives CASSAPIVRGRSYNEQFF. The chain recombines TRBV6-1 with TRBJ2-1, with D possibly being TRBD2 (7 bases). Germline V lookup: CDR1 MNHNS, CDR2 SASEGT. The CDR3 sequence is 18 residues long. V shed 4 bases and J shed 0 bases, with 19 bases lying between them.

This chain connects TRBV6-6 to TRBJ2-5; no firm D call. V was shortened by 7 bases and J by 1 base, with 10 bases between the two germline ends. The CDR3 is 13 amino acids. The germline gives CDR1 MNHNY, CDR2 SVGAGI (reference sequence). The CDR3 sequence is CASTPGFQETQYF. DNA of the CDR3: TGTGCCAGCACCCCCGGATTCCAAGAGACCCAGTACTTC.

This clone was picked up one time. V is TRBV5-6 and J is TRBJ2-3; 10 bases match TRBD2. The CDR3 spans 15 residues. Germline CDR1 SGHDT, CDR2 YYEEEE. V lost 0 bases to trimming and J lost 5 bases; unmatched junction nucleotides: 3. CDR3 region: CASSLELAGRDTQYF. The CDR3 nucleotides are TGTGCCAGCAGCTTGGAACTAGCGGGAAGAGATACGCAGTATTTT.

The chain employs TRBV5-6 and TRBJ1-1, with D perhaps TRBD1 (5 bases). The CDR3 sequence is 13 residues long. Germline lookup yields CDR1 SGHDT and CDR2 YYEEEE. V lost 2 bases to trimming and J lost 8 bases, with 13 bases between them. For the CDR3, the DNA is TGTGCCAGCAGCTTCGGTCAGGGTAACGAAGCTTTCTTT. Protein sequence: CASSFGQGNEAFF. The variable domain in full, with the rest retrieved from reference TRBV5-6 and TRBJ1-1, is DAGVTQSPTHLIKTRGQQVTLRCSPKSGHDTVSWYQQALGQGPQFIFQYYEEEERQRGNFPDRFSGHQFPNYSSELNVNALLLGDSALYLCASSFGQGNEAFFGQGTRLTVV.

The chain employs TRBV12-5 and TRBJ2-1; TRBD2 aligns across 8 bases. This CDR3 spans 17 amino acids. Germline V gene lookup returns CDR1 LGHNT and CDR2 FRNRAP. Trimming at V came to 4 bases and at J to 0 bases, leaving 8 bases not matched to a gene. The CDR3 is CASGSAGSGSSYNEQFF. DNA for the CDR3: TGTGCTAGTGGTTCCGCCGGGAGCGGGAGCTCCTACAATGAGCAGTTCTTC.

This CDR3 is CASSQESRRNLPETQYF. The CDR3 nucleotides read TGCGCCAGCAGCCAAGAGTCCCGCCGTAACCTGCCGGAGACCCAGTACTTC. The rearrangement joins TRBV4-1 to TRBJ2-5, with D unresolved. Germline V CDR1 and CDR2: MGHRA, YSYEKL. This CDR3 comprises 17 residues. V was shortened by 0 bases and J by 5 bases, with 19 bases between the two germline ends.

The chain couples TRBV7-8 to TRBJ2-7; TRBD2 might be the D (6 bases). Germline-derived CDR1 and CDR2 are SGHVS and FQNEAQ. This CDR3 comprises 13 residues. V was clipped by 2 bases and J by 2 bases, with 7 bases between them. CDR3: CASSLPGAYEQYF. The CDR3 DNA reads TGTGCCAGCAGCTTACCGGGGGCCTACGAGCAGTACTTC.

This chain connects TRBV30 to TRBJ1-5; D is undetermined. Trimming shortened V by 0 bases and J by 0 bases, and 6 bases separated the two germline ends. The CDR3 has 14 residues. CDR1 and CDR2 (germline): GTSNPN, SVGIG (reference sequence). CDR3 amino acids: CAWSVLGSNQPQHF. CDR3 nucleotides: TGTGCCTGGAGTGTACTGGGTAGCAATCAGCCCCAGCATTTT.

The rearrangement uses TRBV25-1 and TRBJ2-7, with D tentatively TRBD1 (6 bases). The germline V gene encodes CDR1 MGHDK and CDR2 SYGVNS. The length of the CDR3 is 10 residues. The V and J ends lost 6 bases and 6 bases respectively, with 6 bases between them. The DNA for the CDR3 is TGTGCCAGCAGCAGGGGCGAGCAGTACTTC. Translation gives CASSRGEQYF.

The J gene is TRBJ1-5, the V gene TRBV19; D possibly corresponds to TRBD1 (5 bases). Germline assignment: CDR1 LNHDA and CDR2 SQIVND (reference sequence). The CDR3 is made up of 15 amino acids. The V end lost 4 bases, the J end lost 0 bases, and 10 bases lay between the germline ends. CDR3 in DNA: TGTGCCAGTAGTACCGGGACGGCTAGCAATCAGCCCCAGCATTTT. This encodes CASSTGTASNQPQHF.

The genes are TRBV6-5 and TRBJ1-1, with a possible D match to TRBD1 (5 bases). Germline-derived CDR1 and CDR2 are MNHEY and SVGAGI. The CDR3 runs to 14 residues. The ends were cut back, 2 bases at V and 7 bases at J, with 14 bases in the middle. The CDR3, as DNA: TGTGCCAGCAGTTACCAAATCAGGGAGGGTGAAGCTTTCTTT. Translating it yields CASSYQIREGEAFF.

This sequence joins TRBV29-1 and TRBJ2-1; 7 positions agree with TRBD2. Germline CDR1 is SQVTM and CDR2 is ANQGSEA. Germline trimming cut 1 base from V and 0 bases from J; bases unmatched to any gene: 12. CDR3 length equals 18 residues. CDR3 nucleotide sequence: TGCAGCGTTGAAGGTCGACCCCCTAGCGGTCGCTCCTACAATGAGCAGTTCTTC. The encoded protein is CSVEGRPPSGRSYNEQFF.

V gene TRBV5-6 combines with J gene TRBJ1-5; D gene unclear. Germline values: CDR1 SGHDT, CDR2 YYEEEE. V dropped 3 bases and J dropped 0 bases, with 10 bases sitting between them. The CDR3 has 15 amino acids. In DNA, the CDR3 is TGTGCCAGCAGCTGGGGTCCCGGTAGCAATCAGCCCCAGCATTTT. Amino acid sequence: CASSWGPGSNQPQHF.

This chain connects TRBV9 to TRBJ1-3; D unresolved. Germline V gene sequence: CDR1 SGDLS, CDR2 YYNGEE. V dropped 4 bases and J dropped 0 bases, with 11 bases sitting between them. The CDR3 has 15 amino acids. As DNA, the CDR3 is TGTGCCAGCAGCAACAGACAAGTCTCTGGAAACACCATATATTTT. This codes for CASSNRQVSGNTIYF.

This sequence joins TRBV27 and TRBJ2-1, with 9 bases lining up with TRBD2. CDR3 size: 17 residues. V was pared by 4 bases and J by 7 bases, with 14 bases of the junction left unmatched. Germline V gives CDR1 MNHEY, CDR2 SMNVEV (reference sequence). The CDR3 sequence: CASSSYPGLAMRNEQFF. CDR3 coding DNA: TGTGCCAGCAGTTCTTATCCGGGACTAGCTATGAGGAATGAGCAGTTCTTC.